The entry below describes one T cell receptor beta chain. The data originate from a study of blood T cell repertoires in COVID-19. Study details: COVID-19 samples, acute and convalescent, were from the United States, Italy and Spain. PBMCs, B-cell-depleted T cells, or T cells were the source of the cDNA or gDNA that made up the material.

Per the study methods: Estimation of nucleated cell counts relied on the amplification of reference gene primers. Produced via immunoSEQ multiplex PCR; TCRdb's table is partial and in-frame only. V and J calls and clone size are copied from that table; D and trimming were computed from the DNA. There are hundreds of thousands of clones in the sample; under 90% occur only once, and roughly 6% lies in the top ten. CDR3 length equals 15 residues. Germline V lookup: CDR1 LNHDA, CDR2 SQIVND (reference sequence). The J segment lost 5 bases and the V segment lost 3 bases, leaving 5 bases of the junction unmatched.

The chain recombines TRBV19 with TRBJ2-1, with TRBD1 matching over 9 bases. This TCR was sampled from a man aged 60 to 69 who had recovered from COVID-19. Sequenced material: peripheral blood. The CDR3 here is CASSIYRGPNNEQFF. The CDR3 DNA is TGTGCCAGTAGTATTTACAGGGGGCCCAACAATGAGCAGTTCTTC. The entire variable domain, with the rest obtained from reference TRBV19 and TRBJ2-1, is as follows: DGGITQSPKYLFRKEGQNVTLSCEQNLNHDAMYWYRQDPGQGLRLIYYSQIVNDFQKGDIAEGYSVSREKKESFPLTVTSAQKNPTAFYLCASSIYRGPNNEQFFGPGTRLTVL.